This TCR beta chain was documented in a study of T cells in narcolepsy. Study results and limitations: Reportedly, autoreactive clonotypes were serially detected in patients' blood but not controls'. Some memory CD4+ repertoires had no autoreactive clone sequences.

CDR1 is SGHTA and CDR2 is FQGNSA in the germline V gene. The CDR3 consists of 14 residues. Note on this clone: The target antigen is unknown.

Using immunoSEQ multiplex PCR, the repertoire was profiled, and TCRdb retains in-frame clones only, with some absent. The sample shows roughly 18,000 clones, around 86% of them seen only once. J is TRBJ2-5 and V is TRBV7-2, with D hard to call. Near its end, the DNA agrees better with TRBJ2-7, so the J call may be wrong. The receptor was isolated from a human donor in good health. Sequencing used memory (CD45RA-) CD4+ T cells from blood. This CDR3 reads CASSLERSSYEQYF. The CDR3, as DNA: TGTGCCAGCAGCTTAGAAAGGAGCTCCTACGAGCAGTACTTC.